Included here is one TCR beta chain sequence, with context. Its antigen is currently unknown. Unique molecular identifiers had been added to the TCR beta cDNA libraries. TCRdb processed the PCR reads anew with MiXCR; each CDR3 protein has one entry. Of approximately 350,000 distinct CDR3 sequences listed, about a third are singletons. The sample comes from a study of post-analysis software for immune sequencing data. As for the study in general: In terms of disease course, relapsing-remitting, secondary progressive and progressive-relapsing multiple sclerosis were included.

CDR1 SGHTA and CDR2 FQGNSA come from the germline V gene. Losses at the gene ends were 7 bases for V and 8 bases for J; bases not matched to a gene: 18. The CDR3 is 17 amino acids. Findings and limits, study-wide: Patients used a handful of TRBV segments, including TRBV5-6, TRBV5-1 and TRBV20-1, more often than controls. For normalized Chao1 diversity, multiple sclerosis patients scored significantly lower than controls did. Those samples that were prepared in the same batch co-clustered strongly by F measure.

The chain has TRBV7-2 and TRBJ2-1; 9 nucleotides line up with TRBD1. The sample comprised blood. This TCR derives from a girl aged 5-17 years with multiple sclerosis. CDR3 protein: CASTLRDRAGQQYEQFF. In DNA, the CDR3 is TGTGCCAGCACCCTAAGGGACAGGGCGGGACAACAATATGAGCAGTTCTTC.